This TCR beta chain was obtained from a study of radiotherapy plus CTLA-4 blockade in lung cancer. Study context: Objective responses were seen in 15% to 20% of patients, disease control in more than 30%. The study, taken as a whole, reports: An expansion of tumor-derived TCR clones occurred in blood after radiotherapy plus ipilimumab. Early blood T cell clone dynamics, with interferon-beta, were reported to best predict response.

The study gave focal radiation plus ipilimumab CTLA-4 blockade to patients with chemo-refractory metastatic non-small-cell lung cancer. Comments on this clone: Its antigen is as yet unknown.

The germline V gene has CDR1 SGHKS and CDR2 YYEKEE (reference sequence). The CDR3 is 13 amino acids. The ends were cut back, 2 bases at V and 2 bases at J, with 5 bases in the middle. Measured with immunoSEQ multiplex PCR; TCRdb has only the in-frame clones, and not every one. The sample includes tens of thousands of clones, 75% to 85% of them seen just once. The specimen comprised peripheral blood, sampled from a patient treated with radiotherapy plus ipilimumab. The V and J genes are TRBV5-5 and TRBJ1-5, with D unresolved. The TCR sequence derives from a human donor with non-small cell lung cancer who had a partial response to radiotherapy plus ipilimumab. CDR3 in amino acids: CASSFTGNQPQHF. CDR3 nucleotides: TGTGCCAGCAGCTTCACGGGCAATCAGCCCCAGCATTTT.